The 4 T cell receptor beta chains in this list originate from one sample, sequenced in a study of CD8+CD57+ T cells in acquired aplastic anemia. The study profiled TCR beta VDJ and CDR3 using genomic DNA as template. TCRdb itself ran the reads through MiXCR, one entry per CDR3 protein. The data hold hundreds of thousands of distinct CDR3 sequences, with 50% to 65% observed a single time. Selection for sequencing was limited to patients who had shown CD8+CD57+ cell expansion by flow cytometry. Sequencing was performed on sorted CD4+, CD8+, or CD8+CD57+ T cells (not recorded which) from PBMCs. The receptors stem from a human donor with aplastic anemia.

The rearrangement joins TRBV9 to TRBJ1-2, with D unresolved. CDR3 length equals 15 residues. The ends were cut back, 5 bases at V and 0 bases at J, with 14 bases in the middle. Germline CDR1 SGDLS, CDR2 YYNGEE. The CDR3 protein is CASSEMGPANYGYTF. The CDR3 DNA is TGTGCCAGCAGTGAAATGGGCCCGGCTAACTATGGCTACACCTTC.

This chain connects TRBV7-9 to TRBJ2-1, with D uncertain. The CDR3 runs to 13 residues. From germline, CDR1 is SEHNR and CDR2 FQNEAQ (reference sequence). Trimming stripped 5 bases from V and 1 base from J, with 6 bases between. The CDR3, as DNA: TGTGCCAGCAGCCCCGTGTCCTACAATGAGCAGTTCTTC. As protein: CASSPVSYNEQFF.

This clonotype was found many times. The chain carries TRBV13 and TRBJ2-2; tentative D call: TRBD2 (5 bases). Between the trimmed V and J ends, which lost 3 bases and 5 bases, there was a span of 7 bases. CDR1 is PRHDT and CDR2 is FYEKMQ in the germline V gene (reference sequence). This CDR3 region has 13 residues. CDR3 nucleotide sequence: TGTGCCAGCAGCTTGTCGGGGACCGGGGAGCTGTTTTTT. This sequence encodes CASSLSGTGELFF.

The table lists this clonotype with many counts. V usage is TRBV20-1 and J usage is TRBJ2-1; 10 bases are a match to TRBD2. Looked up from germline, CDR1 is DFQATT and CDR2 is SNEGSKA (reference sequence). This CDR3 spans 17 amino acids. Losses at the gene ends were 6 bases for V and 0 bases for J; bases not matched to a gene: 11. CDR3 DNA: TGCAGTGCCAAAGGAATTAGCGGGAGGAGCTCCTACAATGAGCAGTTCTTC. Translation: CSAKGISGRSSYNEQFF.